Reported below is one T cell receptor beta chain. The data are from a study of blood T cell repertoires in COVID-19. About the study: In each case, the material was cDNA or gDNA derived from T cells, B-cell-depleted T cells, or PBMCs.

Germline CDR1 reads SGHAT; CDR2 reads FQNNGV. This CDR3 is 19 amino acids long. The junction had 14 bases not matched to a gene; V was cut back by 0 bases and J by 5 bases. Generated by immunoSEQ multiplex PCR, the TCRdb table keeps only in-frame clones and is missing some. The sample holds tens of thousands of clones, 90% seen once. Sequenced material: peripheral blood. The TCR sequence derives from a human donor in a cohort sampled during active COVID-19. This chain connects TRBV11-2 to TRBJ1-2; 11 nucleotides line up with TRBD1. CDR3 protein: CASSLDLRDRGAKVYGYTF. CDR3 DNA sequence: TGTGCCAGCAGCTTAGACCTTAGGGACAGGGGGGCGAAGGTTTATGGCTACACCTTC.